Detailed here is one T cell receptor (beta chain). Its antigen is unknown. Within one base of it there is no much larger clone, and no base qualities were kept. Collaborating institutions collected whole blood in K2EDTA tubes following their own protocols. For TCRbeta analysis, collaborator samples were shipped as frozen whole blood, as isolated PBMCs, or as DNA extracted from either sample type. This record comes from a study of blood T cell repertoires in COVID-19 (dated by TCRdb to 2019 to 2021). Background for the entire study: The collaborator samples originated in the United States, Italy and Spain and spanned the acute and convalescent phases of COVID-19. The material from the prospective study consisted of cDNA or gDNA derived from T cells, B-cell-depleted T cells, or PBMCs. Deeply sampled blood TCRbeta repertoires from subjects exposed to, actively infected with, or recovered from COVID-19 were included in the dataset. The repertoires were made available in a free public database intended to serve as a resource for research on the immune response to SARS-CoV-2. The samples were drawn from two sources: the first 160 participants of the ongoing ImmuneRACE study, and approximately 1,300 subjects contributed by 6 global collaborators. The sample metadata nearly always contained a de-identified subject ID, COVID-19 status, age in years and sex. Where available, HLA class I and class II types were obtained from metadata supplied by the sample provider rather than from assay-based typing. Broader findings and caveats from the paper: Clinical and demographic metadata were provided uncurated, with the amount varying by source and participant.

In the germline V gene, CDR1 corresponds to SGHAT and CDR2 to FQNNGV. From the cysteine up to the phenylalanine, the CDR3 has a length of 13 residues. The only DNA kept is the CDR3, 39 bases in frame from the first base. V was cut back by 0 bases and J by 2 bases, leaving a gap of 4 bases between them. TCRbeta CDR3 regions were amplified from genomic DNA using the immunoSEQ Assay, a bias-controlled multiplex PCR. The original methods were these. Within the assay, amplification of reference gene primers was used to estimate how many nucleated cells each sample contained. Sequence reads were collapsed and filtered to measure the absolute abundance of every unique TCRbeta CDR3 rearrangement. Productive Simpson clonality was computed per sample as the square root of Simpson's diversity index over productive rearrangements. Not all clones reach the TCRdb copy of this immuneACCESS table, which keeps in-frame sequences only. Checked studies attribute under half of the gap to unresolved V genes and leave the rest unexplained. V and J calls plus clone size are reproduced from that table; the DNA served to infer D and trimming. For this sample there are 300,000 to 450,000 clones; less than 85% appear just once. The ten top clones hold about 3.6% of the sample.

Rearrangement joined TRBV11-2 to TRBJ1-1, with an unclear D gene assignment. Sequencing was carried out using peripheral blood. The receptor comes from a young woman with acute or convalescent COVID-19. CDR3 loop: CASSLESNTEAFF. In nucleotide form, the sequence is TGTGCCAGCAGCTTAGAATCAAACACTGAAGCTTTCTTT. Beyond the CDR3, the reference TRBV11-2 and TRBJ1-1 genes provide the residues; the full variable domain reads: EAGVAQSPRYKIIEKRQSVAFWCNPISGHATLYWYQQILGQGPKLLIQFQNNGVVDDSQLPKDRFSAERLKGVDSTLKIQPAKLEDSAVYLCASSLESNTEAFFGQGTRLTVV.